This record concerns one TCR beta chain sequence. This record belongs to a study of blood T cell repertoires in COVID-19. Background on the study: The United States, Italy and Spain were the sources of the acute and convalescent COVID-19 samples. Sources were T cells, B-cell-depleted T cells, or PBMCs; the material itself was cDNA or gDNA.

Trimming pared 1 base from V and 3 bases from J, leaving 13 bases between. CDR3 length equals 15 residues. Germline V gives CDR1 SGHTA, CDR2 FQGNSA. In the authors' workflow: Amplified reference gene primers provided the basis for estimating nucleated cell counts. Repertoires were generated with immunoSEQ multiplex PCR, while TCRdb's copy carries only in-frame clones and drops some. V and J calls and clone size are copied from that table; D and trimming were computed from the DNA. The table has roughly 220,000 clones, 80% to 90% seen once; the top ten hold approximately 20%. The source of this sequence is a man aged 25 to 45 with active or convalescent COVID-19. The sample was peripheral blood. The chain uses TRBV7-2 and TRBJ2-7; D possibly corresponds to TRBD2 (7 bases). The CDR3 nucleotides are TGTGCCAGCAGCTTAGTGGGGGGGCCGGACTACGAGCAGTACTTC. Translating gives CASSLVGGPDYEQYF.